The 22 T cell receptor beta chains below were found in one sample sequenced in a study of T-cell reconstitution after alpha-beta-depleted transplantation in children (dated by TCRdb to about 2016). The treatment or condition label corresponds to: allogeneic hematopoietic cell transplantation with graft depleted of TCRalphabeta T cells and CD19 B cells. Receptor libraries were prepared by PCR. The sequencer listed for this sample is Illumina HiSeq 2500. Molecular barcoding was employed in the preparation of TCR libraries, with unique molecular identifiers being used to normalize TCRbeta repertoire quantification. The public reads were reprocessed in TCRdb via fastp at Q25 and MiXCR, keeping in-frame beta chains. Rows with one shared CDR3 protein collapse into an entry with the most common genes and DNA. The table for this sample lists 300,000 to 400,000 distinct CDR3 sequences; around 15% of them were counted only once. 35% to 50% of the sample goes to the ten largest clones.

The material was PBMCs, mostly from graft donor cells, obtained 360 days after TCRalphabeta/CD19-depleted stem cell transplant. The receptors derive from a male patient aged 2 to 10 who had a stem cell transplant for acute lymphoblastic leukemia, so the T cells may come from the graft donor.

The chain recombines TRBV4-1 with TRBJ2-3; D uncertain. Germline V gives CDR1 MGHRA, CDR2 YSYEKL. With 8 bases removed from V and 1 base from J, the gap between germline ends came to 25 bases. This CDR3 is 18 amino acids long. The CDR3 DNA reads TGCGCCAGCGCCCCCCGACGAGCCCCTCAAGTGGGCACAGATACGCAGTATTTT. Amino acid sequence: CASAPRRAPQVGTDTQYF.

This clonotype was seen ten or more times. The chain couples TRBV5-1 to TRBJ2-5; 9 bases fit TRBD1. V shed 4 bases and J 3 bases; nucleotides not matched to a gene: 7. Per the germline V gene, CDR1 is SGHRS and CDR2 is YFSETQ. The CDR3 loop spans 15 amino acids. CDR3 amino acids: CASSRGQGREETQYF. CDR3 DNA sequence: TGCGCCAGCAGCCGCGGACAGGGGCGGGAAGAGACCCAGTACTTC.

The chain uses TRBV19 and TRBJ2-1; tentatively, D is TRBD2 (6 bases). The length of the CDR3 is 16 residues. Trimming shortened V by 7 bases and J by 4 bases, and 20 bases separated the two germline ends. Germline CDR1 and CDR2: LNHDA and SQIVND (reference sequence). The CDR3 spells CASTTTVRGAYNEQFF. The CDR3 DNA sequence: TGTGCCAGTACTACTACGGTGCGCGGGGCTTACAATGAGCAGTTCTTC.

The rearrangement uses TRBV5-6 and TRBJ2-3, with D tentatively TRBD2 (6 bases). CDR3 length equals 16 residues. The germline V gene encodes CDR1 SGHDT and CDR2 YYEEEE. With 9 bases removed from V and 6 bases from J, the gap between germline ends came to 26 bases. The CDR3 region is CATTGARVAGLDTQYF. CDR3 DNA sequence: TGTGCCACCACGGGAGCCAGGGTCGCCGGTTTGGATACGCAGTATTTT. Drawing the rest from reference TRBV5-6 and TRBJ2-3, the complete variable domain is DAGVTQSPTHLIKTRGQQVTLRCSPKSGHDTVSWYQQALGQGPQFIFQYYEEEERQRGNFPDRFSGHQFPNYSSELNVNALLLGDSALYLCATTGARVAGLDTQYFGPGTRLTVL.

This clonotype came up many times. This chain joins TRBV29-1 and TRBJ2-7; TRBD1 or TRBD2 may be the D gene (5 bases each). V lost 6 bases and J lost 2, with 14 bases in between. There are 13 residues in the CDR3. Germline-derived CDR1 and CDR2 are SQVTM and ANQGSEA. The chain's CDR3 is CSVASGTPYEQYF. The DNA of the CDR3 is TGCAGCGTAGCCTCCGGGACGCCCTACGAGCAGTACTTC.

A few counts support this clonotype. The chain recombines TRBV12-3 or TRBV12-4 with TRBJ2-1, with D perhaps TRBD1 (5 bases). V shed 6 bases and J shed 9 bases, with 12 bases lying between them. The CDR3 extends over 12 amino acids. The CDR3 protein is CASRHLRGEQFF. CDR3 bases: TGTGCCAGCAGACACCTTAGGGGTGAGCAGTTCTTC.

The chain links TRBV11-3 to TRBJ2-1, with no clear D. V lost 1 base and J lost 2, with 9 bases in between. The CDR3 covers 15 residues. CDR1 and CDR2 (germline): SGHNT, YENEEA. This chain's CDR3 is CASSLGQSAYNEQFF. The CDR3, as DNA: TGTGCCAGCAGCTTAGGGCAGTCCGCCTACAATGAGCAGTTCTTC.

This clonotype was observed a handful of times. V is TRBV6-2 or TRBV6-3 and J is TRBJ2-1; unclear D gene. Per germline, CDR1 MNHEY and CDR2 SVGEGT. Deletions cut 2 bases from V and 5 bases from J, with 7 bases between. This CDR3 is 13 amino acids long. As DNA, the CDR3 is TGTGCCAGCAGTTACGATTACAACAATGAGCAGTTCTTC. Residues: CASSYDYNNEQFF.

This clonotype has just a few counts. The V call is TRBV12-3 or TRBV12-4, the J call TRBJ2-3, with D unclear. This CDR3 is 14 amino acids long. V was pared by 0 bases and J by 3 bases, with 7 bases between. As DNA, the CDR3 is TGTGCCAGCAGTTTAGCGCTGGTAACAGATACGCAGTATTTT. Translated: CASSLALVTDTQYF.

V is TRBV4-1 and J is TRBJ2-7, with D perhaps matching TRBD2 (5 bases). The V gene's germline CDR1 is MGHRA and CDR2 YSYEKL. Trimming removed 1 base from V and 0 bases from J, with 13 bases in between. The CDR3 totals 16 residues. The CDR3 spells CASSQGEGTISYEQYF. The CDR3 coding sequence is TGCGCCAGCAGCCAAGGAGAGGGCACCATCTCCTACGAGCAGTACTTC.

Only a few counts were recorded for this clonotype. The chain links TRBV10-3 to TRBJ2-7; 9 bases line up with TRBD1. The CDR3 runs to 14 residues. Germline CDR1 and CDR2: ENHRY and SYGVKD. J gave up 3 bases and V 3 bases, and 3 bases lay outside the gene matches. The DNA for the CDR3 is TGTGCCATCAGTGATACAGGGGGCTACTACGAGCAGTACTTC. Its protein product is CAISDTGGYYEQYF.

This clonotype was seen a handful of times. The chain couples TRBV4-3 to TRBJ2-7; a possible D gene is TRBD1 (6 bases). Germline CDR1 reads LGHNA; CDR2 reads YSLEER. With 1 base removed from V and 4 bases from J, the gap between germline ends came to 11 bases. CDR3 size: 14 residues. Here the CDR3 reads CASSQGTQGYEQYF. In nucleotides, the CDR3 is TGCGCCAGCAGCCAAGGTACCCAGGGGTACGAGCAGTACTTC.

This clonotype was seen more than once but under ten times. The CDR3 DNA is TGTGCCAGCAGCACCTGGGATTCAGACTGGGGGACAGATACGCAGTATTTT. Amino acids: CASSTWDSDWGTDTQYF. This chain links TRBV7-9 with TRBJ2-3, with D perhaps assigned TRBD1 or TRBD2 (5 bases each). This CDR3 region has 17 residues. Germline V gives CDR1 SEHNR, CDR2 FQNEAQ (reference sequence). V was pared by 5 bases and J by 3 bases, with 21 bases between.

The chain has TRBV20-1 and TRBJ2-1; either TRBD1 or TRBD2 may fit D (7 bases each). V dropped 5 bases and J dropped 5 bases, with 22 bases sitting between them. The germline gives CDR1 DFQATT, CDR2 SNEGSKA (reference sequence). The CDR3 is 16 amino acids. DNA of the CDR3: TGCAGTGCTCCCCGGGGGGCAGGGGGGATCGACAATGAGCAGTTCTTC. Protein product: CSAPRGAGGIDNEQFF.

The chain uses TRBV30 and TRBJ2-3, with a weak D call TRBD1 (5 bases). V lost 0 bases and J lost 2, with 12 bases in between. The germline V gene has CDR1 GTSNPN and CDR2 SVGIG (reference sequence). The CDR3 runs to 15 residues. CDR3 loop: CAWSVLPQATDTQYF. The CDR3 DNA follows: TGTGCCTGGAGTGTACTCCCACAGGCCACAGATACGCAGTATTTT.

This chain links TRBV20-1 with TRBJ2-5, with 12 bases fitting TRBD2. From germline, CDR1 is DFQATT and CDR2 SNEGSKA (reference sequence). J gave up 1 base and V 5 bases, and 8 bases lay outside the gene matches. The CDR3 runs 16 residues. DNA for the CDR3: TGCAGTGCTCGGAGAAGACTAGCGGGAGTCCAAGAGACCCAGTACTTC. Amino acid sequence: CSARRRLAGVQETQYF.

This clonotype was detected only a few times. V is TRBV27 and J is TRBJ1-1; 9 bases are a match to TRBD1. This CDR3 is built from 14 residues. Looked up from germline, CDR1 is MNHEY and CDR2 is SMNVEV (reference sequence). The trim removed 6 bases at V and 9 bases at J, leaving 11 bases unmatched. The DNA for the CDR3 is TGTGCCAGCAGCCCCCTCCGGGGGACAGGGAAAGCTTTCTTT. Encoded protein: CASSPLRGTGKAFF.

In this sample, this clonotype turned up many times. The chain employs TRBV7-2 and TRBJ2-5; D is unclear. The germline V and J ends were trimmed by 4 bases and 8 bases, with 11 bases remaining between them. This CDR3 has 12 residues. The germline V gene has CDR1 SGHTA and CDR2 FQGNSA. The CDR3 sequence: CASSSRGKTQYF. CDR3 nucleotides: TGTGCCAGCAGCTCACGTGGGAAAACCCAGTACTTC.

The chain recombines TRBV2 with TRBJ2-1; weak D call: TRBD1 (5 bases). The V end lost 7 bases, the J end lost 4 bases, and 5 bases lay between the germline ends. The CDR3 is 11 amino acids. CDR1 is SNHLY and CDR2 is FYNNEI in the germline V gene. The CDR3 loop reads CASTGYNEQFF. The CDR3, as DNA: TGTGCCAGCACAGGGTACAATGAGCAGTTCTTC.

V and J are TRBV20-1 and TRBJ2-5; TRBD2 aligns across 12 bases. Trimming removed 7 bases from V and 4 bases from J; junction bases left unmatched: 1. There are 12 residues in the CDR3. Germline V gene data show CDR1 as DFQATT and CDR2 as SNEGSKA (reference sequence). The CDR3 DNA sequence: TGCAGTGGGGGACTAGCGGGAGAGACCCAGTACTTC. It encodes CSGGLAGETQYF.

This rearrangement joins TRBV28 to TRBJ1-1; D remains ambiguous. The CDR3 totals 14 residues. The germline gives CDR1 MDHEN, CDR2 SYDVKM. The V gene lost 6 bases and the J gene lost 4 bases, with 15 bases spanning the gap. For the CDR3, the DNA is TGTGCCAGCAGCCTACGGGCAGTCGCCACTGAAGCTTTCTTT. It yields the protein CASSLRAVATEAFF.

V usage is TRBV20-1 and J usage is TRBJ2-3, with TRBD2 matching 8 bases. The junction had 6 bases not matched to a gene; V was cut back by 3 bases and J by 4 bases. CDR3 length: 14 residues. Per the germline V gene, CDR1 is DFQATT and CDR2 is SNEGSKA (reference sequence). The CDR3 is CSARVAGLADTQYF. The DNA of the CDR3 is TGCAGTGCTAGGGTAGCGGGACTCGCAGATACGCAGTATTTT.